The 26 T cell receptor beta chains given below trace back to one sample, sequenced in a study of blood T cells in healthy people across ages. A second 7 to 11 cycle PCR used barcoded and J-beta primers. TCRdb re-analysed the 5' RACE reads in MiXCR, keeping a single row per CDR3 protein. The table has about 1.8 million distinct CDR3 sequences, approximately 50% seen once. The source material was blood. These receptors came from a woman in her forties in good health.

The chain uses TRBV6-2 or TRBV6-3 and TRBJ1-2; D remains unclear. Trimming pared 2 bases from V and 6 bases from J, leaving 10 bases between. This CDR3 has 13 residues. Germline loops: CDR1 MNHEY, CDR2 SVGEGT. CDR3 DNA: TGTGCCAGCAGTTACAGCCGGACTCATGGCTACACCTTC. Its protein product is CASSYSRTHGYTF.

CDR3 DNA sequence: TGTGCCAGCAGTTTTCGACTGGGGGAGTCGTGGAATTCACCCCTCCACTTT. This gives the protein CASSFRLGESWNSPLHF. The rearrangement joins TRBV28 to TRBJ1-6; TRBD1 might be the D (5 bases). V was clipped by 3 bases and J by 7 bases, with 19 bases between them. This CDR3 comprises 17 residues. Germline assignment: CDR1 MDHEN and CDR2 SYDVKM.

The J gene is TRBJ2-5, the V gene TRBV7-2, with 8 bases identical to TRBD2. The germline V gene has CDR1 SGHTA and CDR2 FQGNSA. The CDR3 spans 17 residues. V lost 1 base to trimming and J lost 5 bases; unmatched junction nucleotides: 12. In DNA form, the CDR3 reads TGTGCCAGCAGCTTAGGATCAGGGCTAGCGGGCAGTGAGACCCAGTACTTC. Translation: CASSLGSGLAGSETQYF.

The CDR3: CASSIGQGAALEQFF. CDR3 sequence (DNA): TGTGCCAGCAGTATCGGACAGGGGGCGGCCCTTGAGCAGTTCTTC. This sequence joins TRBV27 and TRBJ2-1; 11 bases align to TRBD1. Per the germline V gene, CDR1 is MNHEY and CDR2 is SMNVEV (reference sequence). The CDR3 is made up of 15 amino acids. V shed 5 bases, J shed 9 bases, and the junction held 9 bases outside the gene matches.

Only one count was recorded for this clonotype. The gene calls are TRBV12-5 and TRBJ1-2; D uncertain. CDR1 and CDR2 from the germline V gene are LGHNT and FRNRAP. This CDR3 has 13 amino acids. V dropped 5 bases and J dropped 2 bases, with 9 bases sitting between them. The CDR3 sequence is CASGTQKNYGYTF. The DNA for the CDR3 is TGTGCTAGTGGTACCCAGAAGAACTATGGCTACACCTTC. Variable domain in full (rest from reference TRBV12-5 and TRBJ1-2): DARVTQTPRHKVTEMGQEVTMRCQPILGHNTVFWYRQTMMQGLELLAYFRNRAPLDDSGMPKDRFSAEMPDATLATLKIQPSEPRDSAVYFCASGTQKNYGYTFGSGTRLTVV.

The rearrangement uses TRBV13 and TRBJ2-4; a possible D gene is TRBD2 (7 bases). The J call may be wrong; the DNA end is better matched by TRBJ2-7. The CDR3 contains 16 residues. Germline CDR1 is PRHDT and CDR2 is FYEKMQ (reference sequence). CDR3 region: CASSWGGLAVTHEQYF. The DNA for the CDR3 is TGTGCCAGCAGCTGGGGGGGGCTAGCGGTTACCCACGAGCAGTACTTC.

This clonotype has only a few counts. The chain couples TRBV6-2 or TRBV6-3 to TRBJ2-7; unclear D gene. The CDR3 is 12 amino acids. In germline, CDR1 is MNHEY, CDR2 SVGEGT. V lost 1 base to trimming and J lost 4 bases, with 5 bases between them. Written as DNA, the CDR3 is TGTGCCAGCAGTTACTGGGTGTACGAGCAGTACTTC. As protein: CASSYWVYEQYF.

Only a few counts were recorded for this clonotype. This chain joins TRBV7-8 and TRBJ1-1; 8 bases are shared with TRBD1. The CDR3 runs 17 residues. The V segment lost 5 bases and the J segment 0 bases; nucleotides outside the gene matches: 11. Germline CDR1 reads SGHVS; CDR2 reads FQNEAQ. CDR3 coding DNA: TGTGCCAGCAGCCCAACGGGACAGGCGACTCTGAACACTGAAGCTTTCTTT. Residues: CASSPTGQATLNTEAFF.

The rearrangement links TRBV12-3 or TRBV12-4 to TRBJ2-3; D not resolved. This CDR3 is built from 16 residues. The V and J ends lost 0 bases and 2 bases respectively, with 12 bases between them. The CDR3 nucleotides read TGTGCCAGCAGTTTAGCGGCTAACCGGAACACAGATACGCAGTATTTT. Encoded protein: CASSLAANRNTDTQYF.

This clonotype was seen only a few times. The chain combines TRBV20-1 with TRBJ1-4, with 7 bases fitting TRBD1. Trimming at V came to 3 bases and at J to 3 bases, leaving 10 bases not matched to a gene. The CDR3 sequence is 16 residues long. Germline assignment: CDR1 DFQATT and CDR2 SNEGSKA (reference sequence). CDR3 in amino acids: CSARRQGDTANEKLFF. DNA for the CDR3: TGCAGTGCTAGGCGACAGGGCGATACGGCTAATGAAAAACTGTTTTTT.

This clonotype was counted a few times. The chain combines TRBV27 with TRBJ2-7; D is possibly TRBD2 (7 bases). The CDR3 sequence is 14 residues long. V lost 2 bases, J lost 5 bases, and 13 bases lay in between. Germline CDR1 reads MNHEY; CDR2 reads SMNVEV (reference sequence). The CDR3 DNA sequence: TGTGCCAGCAGTTTAGGGGGGGCCATTCACGAGCAGTACTTC. Protein sequence: CASSLGGAIHEQYF.

The chain recombines TRBV10-3 with TRBJ2-7; 9 nucleotides agree with TRBD1. V lost 4 bases and J lost 4; bases outside the gene matches: 5. The CDR3 contains 14 residues. Germline CDR1 ENHRY, CDR2 SYGVKD. The CDR3, as DNA: TGTGCCATCAGTGGCACAGGGGGCGGTTACGAGCAGTACTTC. It yields the protein CAISGTGGGYEQYF.

This chain links TRBV12-3 or TRBV12-4 with TRBJ2-4; D perhaps matches TRBD2 (5 bases). V was cut by 3 bases and J by 9 bases, with 9 bases left in between. This CDR3 is 12 amino acids long. The CDR3 is CASSFEGGIQYF. CDR3 nucleotides: TGTGCCAGCAGTTTTGAGGGTGGCATTCAGTACTTC.

This clonotype was observed a handful of times. V gene TRBV20-1 combines with J gene TRBJ2-1, with 8 bases fitting TRBD2. Looked up from germline, CDR1 is DFQATT and CDR2 is SNEGSKA (reference sequence). V gave up 0 bases and J gave up 2 bases; unmatched junction bases: 3. The CDR3 has 15 amino acids. The CDR3 spells CSARDLGGAYNEQFF. The CDR3 DNA is TGCAGTGCTAGAGATCTCGGGGGGGCCTACAATGAGCAGTTCTTC.

V is TRBV5-1 and J is TRBJ2-7, with D uncertain. V lost 0 bases and J 3 bases, leaving 10 bases between the germline ends. This CDR3 spans 14 amino acids. Germline CDR1 SGHRS, CDR2 YFSETQ. CDR3: CASSLDADIYEQYF. The CDR3 bases are TGCGCCAGCAGCTTGGACGCAGACATCTACGAGCAGTACTTC.

The J gene is TRBJ2-7, the V gene TRBV20-1; D may be TRBD1 (6 bases). The CDR3 sequence is 14 residues long. CDR1 and CDR2 (germline): DFQATT, SNEGSKA (reference sequence). Trimming removed 7 bases at V and 0 bases at J, with 16 bases between. The DNA for the CDR3 is TGCAGTGTGCCCGACAGGCAGCACTCCTACGAGCAGTACTTC. It is translated as CSVPDRQHSYEQYF.

This clonotype was seen only a few times. The chain links TRBV29-1 to TRBJ1-4; 8 bases line up with TRBD1. Trimming at V came to 6 bases and at J to 6 bases, leaving 6 bases not matched to a gene. CDR3 length: 13 residues. Germline V CDR1 and CDR2: SQVTM, ANQGSEA. CDR3 nucleotides: TGCAGCGTAGCCGGACAGGGCCATGAAAAACTGTTTTTT. This sequence encodes CSVAGQGHEKLFF.

The V and J genes are TRBV12-5 and TRBJ2-3, with D possibly being TRBD2 (7 bases). Germline V lookup: CDR1 LGHNT, CDR2 FRNRAP. This CDR3 is 14 amino acids long. The V and J ends lost 6 bases and 1 base respectively, with 11 bases between them. The CDR3 DNA follows: TGTGCTAGTGGCCTCGGGGGGCGCACAGATACGCAGTATTTT. This gives the protein CASGLGGRTDTQYF.

The chain joins TRBV7-6 to TRBJ2-6; the D is unclear. Trimming removed 4 bases at V and 4 bases at J, with 14 bases between. CDR3 length equals 16 residues. CDR1 is SGHVS, CDR2 FNYEAQ, per germline. This CDR3 is CASSSNPGSGANVLTF. CDR3 nucleotide sequence: TGTGCCAGCAGCTCCAACCCCGGGTCCGGGGCCAACGTCCTGACTTTC.

The chain combines TRBV20-1 with TRBJ2-3; possibly TRBD1 or TRBD2 for D (5 bases each). The germline V gene has CDR1 DFQATT and CDR2 SNEGSKA (reference sequence). This CDR3 is 16 amino acids long. V lost 0 bases, J lost 0 bases, and 13 bases lay in between. As DNA, the CDR3 is TGCAGTGCTAGAGATGCTTATGGGGGAAGCACAGATACGCAGTATTTT. Protein: CSARDAYGGSTDTQYF.

The chain is built from TRBV7-8 and TRBJ2-7; 10 bases agree with TRBD2. The better agreement between TRBJ2-5 and the DNA end casts doubt on the J call. This CDR3 is built from 15 residues. Germline V gene data show CDR1 as SGHVS and CDR2 as FQNEAQ. CDR3 region: CASSLDGTSVETQYF. The CDR3 DNA follows: TGTGCCAGCAGCTTAGACGGGACTAGCGTAGAGACCCAGTACTTC.

The CDR3 coding sequence is TGTGCCAGCAGCGGGATGGTCTCCCGCGAGCAGTACTTC. It specifies CASSGMVSREQYF. The chain recombines TRBV2 with TRBJ2-7; tentative D call: TRBD2 (5 bases). The ends were cut back, 6 bases at V and 6 bases at J, with 15 bases in the middle. This CDR3 contains 13 residues. Germline V CDR1 and CDR2: SNHLY, FYNNEI.

The chain joins TRBV12-3 or TRBV12-4 to TRBJ2-7; D tentatively fits TRBD1 or TRBD2 (6 bases each). TRBJ2-4 matches the DNA end more closely, so the J call is doubtful. The CDR3 covers 18 residues. CDR3 nucleotides: TGTGCCAGCAGTTTACACCGAGGACTGGCAGGGGAGGATAACATTCAGTACTTC. Translation gives CASSLHRGLAGEDNIQYF.

J is TRBJ1-5 and V is TRBV21-1; the tabulated D call, TRBD1, remains unverified against the DNA. TRBV21-1 is annotated as a pseudogene. The CDR3 length is 14 residues. CDR3 sequence reads: CASRTDRAGQPQHF. CDR3 sequence (DNA): TGTGCCAGCAGGACGGACAGGGCGGGACAGCCCCAGCATTTT.

This clonotype was counted only a few times. The gene calls are TRBV11-2 and TRBJ2-4; D is unresolved. This CDR3 has 15 residues. The V end was cut by 5 bases, the J end by 0 bases, with 11 bases between. Germline V gene data show CDR1 as SGHAT and CDR2 as FQNNGV. The CDR3 DNA sequence: TGTGCCAGCAGCCCACTGGTCGTAGCCAAAAACATTCAGTACTTC. As protein: CASSPLVVAKNIQYF.

The J gene is TRBJ2-3, the V gene TRBV6-2 or TRBV6-3, with D perhaps TRBD1 (6 bases). Trimming removed 3 bases at V and 4 bases at J, with 14 bases between. CDR3 length: 15 amino acids. Looked up from germline, CDR1 is MNHEY and CDR2 is SVGEGT. The CDR3 DNA reads TGTGCCAGCAGTTATGCAGGGGCAGGCGCAGATACGCAGTATTTT. Protein product: CASSYAGAGADTQYF.